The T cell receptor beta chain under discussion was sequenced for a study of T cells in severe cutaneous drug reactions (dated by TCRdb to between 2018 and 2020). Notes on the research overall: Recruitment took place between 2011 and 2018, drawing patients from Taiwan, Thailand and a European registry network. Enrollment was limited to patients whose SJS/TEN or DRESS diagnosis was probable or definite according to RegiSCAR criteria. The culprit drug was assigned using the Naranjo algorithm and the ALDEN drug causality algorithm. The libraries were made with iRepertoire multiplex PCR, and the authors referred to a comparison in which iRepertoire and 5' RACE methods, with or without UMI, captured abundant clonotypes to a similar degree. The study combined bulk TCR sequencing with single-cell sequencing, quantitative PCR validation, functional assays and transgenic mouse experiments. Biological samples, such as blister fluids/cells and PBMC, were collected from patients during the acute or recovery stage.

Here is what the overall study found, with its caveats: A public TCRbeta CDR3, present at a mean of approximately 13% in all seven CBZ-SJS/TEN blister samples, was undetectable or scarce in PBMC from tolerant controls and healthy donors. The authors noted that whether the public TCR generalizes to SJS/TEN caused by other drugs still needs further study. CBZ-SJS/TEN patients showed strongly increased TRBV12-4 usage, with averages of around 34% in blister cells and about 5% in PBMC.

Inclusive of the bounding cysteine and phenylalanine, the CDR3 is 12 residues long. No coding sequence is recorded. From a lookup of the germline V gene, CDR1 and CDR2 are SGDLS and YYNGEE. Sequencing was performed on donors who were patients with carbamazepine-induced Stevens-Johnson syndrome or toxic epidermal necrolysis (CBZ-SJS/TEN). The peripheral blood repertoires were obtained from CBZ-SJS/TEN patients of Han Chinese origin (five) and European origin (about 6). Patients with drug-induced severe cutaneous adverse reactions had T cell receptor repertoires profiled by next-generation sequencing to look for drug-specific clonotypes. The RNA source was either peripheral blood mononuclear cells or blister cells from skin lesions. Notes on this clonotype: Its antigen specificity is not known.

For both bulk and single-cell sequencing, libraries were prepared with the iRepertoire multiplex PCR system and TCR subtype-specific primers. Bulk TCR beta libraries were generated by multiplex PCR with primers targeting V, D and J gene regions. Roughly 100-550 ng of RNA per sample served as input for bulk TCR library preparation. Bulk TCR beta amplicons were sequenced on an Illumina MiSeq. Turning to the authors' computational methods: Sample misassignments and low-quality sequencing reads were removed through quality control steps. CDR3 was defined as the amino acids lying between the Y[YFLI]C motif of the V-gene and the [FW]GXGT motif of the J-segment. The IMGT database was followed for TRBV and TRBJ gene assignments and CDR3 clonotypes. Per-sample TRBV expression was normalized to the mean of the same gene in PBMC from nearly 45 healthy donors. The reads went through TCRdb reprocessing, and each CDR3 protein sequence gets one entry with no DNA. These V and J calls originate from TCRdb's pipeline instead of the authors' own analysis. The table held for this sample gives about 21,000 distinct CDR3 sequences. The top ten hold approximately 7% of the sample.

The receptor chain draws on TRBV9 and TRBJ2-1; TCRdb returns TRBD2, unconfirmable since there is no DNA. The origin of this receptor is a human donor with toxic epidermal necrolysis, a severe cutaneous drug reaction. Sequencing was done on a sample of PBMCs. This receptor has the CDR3 CASSGPGGEQFF.